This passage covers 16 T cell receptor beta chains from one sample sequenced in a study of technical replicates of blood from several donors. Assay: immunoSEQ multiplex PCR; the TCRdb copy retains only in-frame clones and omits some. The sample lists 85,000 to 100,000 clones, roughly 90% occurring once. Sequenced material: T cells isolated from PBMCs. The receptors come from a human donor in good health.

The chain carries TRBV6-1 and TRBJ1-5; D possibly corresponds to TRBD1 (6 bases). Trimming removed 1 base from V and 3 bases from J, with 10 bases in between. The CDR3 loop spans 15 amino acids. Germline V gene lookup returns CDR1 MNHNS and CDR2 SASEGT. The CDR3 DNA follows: TGTGCCAGCAGTGAAGTAGGGGGATCCAATCAGCCCCAGCATTTT. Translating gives CASSEVGGSNQPQHF.

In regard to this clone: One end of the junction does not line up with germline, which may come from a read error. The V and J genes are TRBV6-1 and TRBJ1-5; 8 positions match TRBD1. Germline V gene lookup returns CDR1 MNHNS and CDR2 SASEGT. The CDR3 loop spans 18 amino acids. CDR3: CASTEPGQDFHSNQPQHF. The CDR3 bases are TGTGCCAGCACTGAACCGGGACAGGACTTTCATAGCAATCAGCCCCAGCATTTT.

Written as DNA, the CDR3 is TGCGCCAGCAGCTTTTCAGGGGCGGACTATGGCTACACCTTC. Its protein product is CASSFSGADYGYTF. The gene calls are TRBV5-1 and TRBJ1-2; weak D call: TRBD1 (6 bases). Germline V gene sequence: CDR1 SGHRS, CDR2 YFSETQ. The V end lost 2 bases, the J end lost 3 bases, and 11 bases lay between the germline ends. The CDR3 covers 14 residues. Together with reference TRBV5-1 and TRBJ1-2, the CDR3 gives the full variable domain: KAGVTQTPRYLIKTRGQQVTLSCSPISGHRSVSWYQQTPGQGLQFLFEYFSETQRNKGNFPGRFSGRQFSNSRSEMNVSTLELGDSALYLCASSFSGADYGYTFGSGTRLTVV.

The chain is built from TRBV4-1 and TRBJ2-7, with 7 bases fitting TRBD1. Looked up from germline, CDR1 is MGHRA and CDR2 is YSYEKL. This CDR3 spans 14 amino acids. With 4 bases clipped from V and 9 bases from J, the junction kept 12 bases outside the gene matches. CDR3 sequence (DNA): TGCGCCAGCAGCCGAACAACAGGGGAAAATTGGCAGTACTTC. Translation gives CASSRTTGENWQYF.

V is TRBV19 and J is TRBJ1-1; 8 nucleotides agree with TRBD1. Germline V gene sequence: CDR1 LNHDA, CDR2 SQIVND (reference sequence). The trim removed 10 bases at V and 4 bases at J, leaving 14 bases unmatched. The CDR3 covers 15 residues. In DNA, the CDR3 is TGTGCCACTACGGGGCAGGGGGCGCGTATCACTGAAGCTTTCTTT. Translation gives CATTGQGARITEAFF.

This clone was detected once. The CDR3 DNA reads TGTGCCAGCAACCCCAAGGGGGCTGGGGCCAACGTCCTGACTTTC. Protein sequence: CASNPKGAGANVLTF. The chain employs TRBV6-1 and TRBJ2-6; D possibly corresponds to TRBD1 (6 bases). The CDR3 has 15 residues. V was pared by 7 bases and J by 2 bases, with 12 bases between. Germline lookup yields CDR1 MNHNS and CDR2 SASEGT.

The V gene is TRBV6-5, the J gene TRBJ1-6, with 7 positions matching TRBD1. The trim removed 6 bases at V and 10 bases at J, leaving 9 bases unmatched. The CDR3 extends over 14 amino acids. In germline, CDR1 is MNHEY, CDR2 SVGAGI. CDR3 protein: CASRTLDRVSPLHF. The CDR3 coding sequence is TGTGCCAGCAGAACACTTGACAGGGTCTCACCCCTCCACTTT.

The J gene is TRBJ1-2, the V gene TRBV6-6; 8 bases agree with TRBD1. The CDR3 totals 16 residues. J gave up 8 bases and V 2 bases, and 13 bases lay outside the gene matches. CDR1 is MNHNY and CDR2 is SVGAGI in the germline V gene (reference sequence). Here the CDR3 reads CASSYGNHQGARGYTF. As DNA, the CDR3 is TGTGCCAGCAGTTACGGCAATCACCAGGGGGCGCGAGGCTACACCTTC.

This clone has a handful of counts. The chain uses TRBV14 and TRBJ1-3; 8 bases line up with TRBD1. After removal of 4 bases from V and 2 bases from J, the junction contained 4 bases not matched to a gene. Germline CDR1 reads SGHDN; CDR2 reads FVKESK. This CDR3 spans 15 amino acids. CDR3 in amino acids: CASSRDRRTGNTIYF. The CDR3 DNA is TGTGCCAGCAGCCGGGACAGGCGTACTGGAAACACCATATATTTT.

CDR3 DNA: TGCGCCAGCAGTGATCCGGGGACAGGAAAAGAGACCCAGTACTTC. Translation: CASSDPGTGKETQYF. The rearrangement links TRBV10-2 to TRBJ2-5, with 8 positions matching TRBD1. The CDR3 has 15 residues. Germline CDR1 is WSHSY and CDR2 is SAAADI. V lost 3 bases and J lost 3; bases outside the gene matches: 6.

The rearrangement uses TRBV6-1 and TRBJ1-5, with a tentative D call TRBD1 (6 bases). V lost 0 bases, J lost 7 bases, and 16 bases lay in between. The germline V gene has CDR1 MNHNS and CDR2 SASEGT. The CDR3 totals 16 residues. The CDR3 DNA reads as TGTGCCAGCAGTGAAGCGGGGGCGGAGCGTCGGCAGCCCCAGCATTTT. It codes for CASSEAGAERRQPQHF.

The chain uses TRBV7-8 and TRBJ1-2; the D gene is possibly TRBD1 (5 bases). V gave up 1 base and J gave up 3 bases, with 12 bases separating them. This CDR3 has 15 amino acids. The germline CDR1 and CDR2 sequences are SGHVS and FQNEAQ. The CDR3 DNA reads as TGTGCCAGCAGCTTAGTGGCCAGGGAGGACTATGGCTACACCTTC. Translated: CASSLVAREDYGYTF.

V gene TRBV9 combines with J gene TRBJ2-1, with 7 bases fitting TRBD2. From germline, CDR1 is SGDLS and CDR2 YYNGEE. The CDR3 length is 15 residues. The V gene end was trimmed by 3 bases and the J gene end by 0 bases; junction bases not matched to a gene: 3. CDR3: CASSESSGSYNEQFF. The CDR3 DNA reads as TGTGCCAGCAGCGAATCTAGCGGCTCCTACAATGAGCAGTTCTTC.

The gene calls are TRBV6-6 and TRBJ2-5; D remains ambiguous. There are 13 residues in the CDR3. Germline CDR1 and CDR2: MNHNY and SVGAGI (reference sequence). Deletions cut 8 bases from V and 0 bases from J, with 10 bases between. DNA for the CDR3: TGTGCCAGCGTTGCGGCAAACCAAGAGACCCAGTACTTC. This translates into CASVAANQETQYF.

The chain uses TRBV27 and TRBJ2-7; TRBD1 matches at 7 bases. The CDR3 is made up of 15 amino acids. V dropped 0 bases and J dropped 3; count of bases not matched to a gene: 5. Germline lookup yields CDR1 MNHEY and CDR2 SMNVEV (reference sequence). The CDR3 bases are TGTGCCAGCAGTTTATCGAATTCAGGGGGCTACGAGCAGTACTTC. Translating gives CASSLSNSGGYEQYF.

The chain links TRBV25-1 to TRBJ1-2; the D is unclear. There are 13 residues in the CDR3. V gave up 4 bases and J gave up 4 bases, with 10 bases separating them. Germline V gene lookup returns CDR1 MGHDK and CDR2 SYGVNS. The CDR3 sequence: CASSVTQGYGYTF. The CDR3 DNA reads TGTGCCAGCAGTGTGACACAAGGCTATGGCTACACCTTC.